The text below deals with one T cell receptor beta chain. Antigen specificity is unknown. TCRdb called the reads again in MiXCR, with one record for every CDR3 protein. The sample comprises 150,000 to 200,000 distinct CDR3 sequences, 8% to 10% of which are singletons, and about 5% rests with the top ten. This entry belongs to a study of T cell repertoires in cytomegalovirus infection. Study as a whole: Signatures in public TCR beta sequences pointed to both CMV infection and matching HLA type. Study findings and constraints: Adding up the frequency of public TCR beta families identified people who carried CMV plus the relevant HLA. CMV-specific TCR beta clonotypes restricted by HLA-C dominated the ex vivo response.

Specimen: PBMCs. This clonotype was sampled from a human donor in good health (CMV status not recorded). Some clones in this sample may be carry-over from other donors' samples.

CDR3 DNA sequence: TGTGCCAGCAGCCAAGACTACTCTCAAGAGACCCAGTACTTC. Residues: CASSQDYSQETQYF. The chain is built from TRBV6-4 and TRBJ2-5; tentatively, D is TRBD2 (5 bases). The V and J ends lost 6 bases and 2 bases respectively, with 13 bases between them. The CDR3 spans 14 residues. Per the germline V gene, CDR1 is MRHNA and CDR2 is SNTAGT.